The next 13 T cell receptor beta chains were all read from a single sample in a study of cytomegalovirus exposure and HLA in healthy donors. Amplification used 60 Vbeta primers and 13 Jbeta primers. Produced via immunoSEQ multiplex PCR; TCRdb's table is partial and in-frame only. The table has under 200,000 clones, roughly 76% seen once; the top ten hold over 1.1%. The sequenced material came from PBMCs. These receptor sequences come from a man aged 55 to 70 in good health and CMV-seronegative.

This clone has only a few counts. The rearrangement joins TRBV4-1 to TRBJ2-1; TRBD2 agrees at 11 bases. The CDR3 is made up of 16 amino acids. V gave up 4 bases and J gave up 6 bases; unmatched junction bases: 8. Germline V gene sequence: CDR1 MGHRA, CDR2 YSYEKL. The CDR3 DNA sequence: TGCGCCAGCAGCCCATTGTGGCTAGCGGGAGGCAATGAGCAGTTCTTC. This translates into CASSPLWLAGGNEQFF.

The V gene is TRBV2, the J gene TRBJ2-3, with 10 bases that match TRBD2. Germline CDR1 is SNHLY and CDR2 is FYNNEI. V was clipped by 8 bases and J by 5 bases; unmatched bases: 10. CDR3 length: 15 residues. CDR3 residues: CASESGGAWGDTQYF. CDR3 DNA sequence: TGTGCCAGCGAAAGCGGGGGGGCCTGGGGAGATACGCAGTATTTT.

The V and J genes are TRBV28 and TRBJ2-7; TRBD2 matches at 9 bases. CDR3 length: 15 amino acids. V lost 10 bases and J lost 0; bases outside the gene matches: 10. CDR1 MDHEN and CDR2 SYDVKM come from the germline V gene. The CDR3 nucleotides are TGTGCCACTGGGGGTAGCGGGAGAGGCTCCTACGAGCAGTACTTC. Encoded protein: CATGGSGRGSYEQYF.

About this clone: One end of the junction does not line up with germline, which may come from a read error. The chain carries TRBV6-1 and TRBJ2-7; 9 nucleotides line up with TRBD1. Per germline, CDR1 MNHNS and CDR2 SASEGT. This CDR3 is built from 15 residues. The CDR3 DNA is TGTGCCAGCAGGGAAGCCGGGACAGGGTACTACGAGCAGTACTTC. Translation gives CASREAGTGYYEQYF.

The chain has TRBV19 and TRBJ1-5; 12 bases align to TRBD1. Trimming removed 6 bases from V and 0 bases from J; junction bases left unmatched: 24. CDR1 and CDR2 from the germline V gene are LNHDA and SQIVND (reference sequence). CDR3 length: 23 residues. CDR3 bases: TGTGCCAGTAGCCCCTCCGGGACAGGGGGCGACTTTTTCGAAATATATAGCAATCAGCCCCAGCATTTT. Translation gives CASSPSGTGGDFFEIYSNQPQHF.

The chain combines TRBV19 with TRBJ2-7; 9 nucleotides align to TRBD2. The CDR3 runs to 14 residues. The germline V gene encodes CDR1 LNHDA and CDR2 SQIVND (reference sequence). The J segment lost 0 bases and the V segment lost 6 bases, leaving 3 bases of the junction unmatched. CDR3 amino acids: CASRSSGNSYEQYF. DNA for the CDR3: TGTGCCAGTAGATCTAGCGGGAACTCCTACGAGCAGTACTTC.

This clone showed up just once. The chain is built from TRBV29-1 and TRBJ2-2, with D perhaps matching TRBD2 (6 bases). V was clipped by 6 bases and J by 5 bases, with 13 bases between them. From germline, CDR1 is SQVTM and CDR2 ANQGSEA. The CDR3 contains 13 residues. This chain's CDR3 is CSVLREETGELFF. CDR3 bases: TGCAGCGTACTCAGGGAGGAGACCGGGGAGCTGTTTTTT.

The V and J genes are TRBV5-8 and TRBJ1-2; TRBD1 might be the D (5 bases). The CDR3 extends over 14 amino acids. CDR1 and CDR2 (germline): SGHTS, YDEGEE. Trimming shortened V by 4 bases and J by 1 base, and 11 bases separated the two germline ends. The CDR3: CASSIRTLNYGYTF. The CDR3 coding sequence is TGTGCCAGCAGCATTAGGACACTTAACTATGGCTACACCTTC.

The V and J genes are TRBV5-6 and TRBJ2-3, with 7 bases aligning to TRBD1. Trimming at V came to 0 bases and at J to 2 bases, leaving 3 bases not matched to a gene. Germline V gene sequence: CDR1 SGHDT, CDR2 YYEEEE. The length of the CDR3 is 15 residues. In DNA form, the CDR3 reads TGTGCCAGCAGCTTGGAACAGGGGCTCACAGATACGCAGTATTTT. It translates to CASSLEQGLTDTQYF.

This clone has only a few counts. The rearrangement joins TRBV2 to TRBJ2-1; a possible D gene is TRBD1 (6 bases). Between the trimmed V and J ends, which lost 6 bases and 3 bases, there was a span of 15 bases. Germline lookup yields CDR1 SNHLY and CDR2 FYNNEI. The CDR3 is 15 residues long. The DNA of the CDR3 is TGTGCCAGCAGGGGGTCGGGACAACTCTACAATGAGCAGTTCTTC. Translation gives CASRGSGQLYNEQFF.

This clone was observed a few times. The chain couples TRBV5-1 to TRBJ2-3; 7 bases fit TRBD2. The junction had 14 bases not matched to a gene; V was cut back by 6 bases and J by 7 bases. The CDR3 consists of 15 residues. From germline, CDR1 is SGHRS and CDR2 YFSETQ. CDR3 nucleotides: TGCGCCAGCACGCCGAGACTGGGCGGGAGAAATACGCAGTATTTT. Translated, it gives CASTPRLGGRNTQYF.

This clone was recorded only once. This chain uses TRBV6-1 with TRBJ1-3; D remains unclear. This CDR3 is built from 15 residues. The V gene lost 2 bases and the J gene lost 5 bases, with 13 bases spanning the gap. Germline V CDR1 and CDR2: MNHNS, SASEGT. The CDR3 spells CASSEIESPRNTIYF. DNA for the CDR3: TGTGCCAGCAGTGAAATCGAGTCTCCGAGAAACACCATATATTTT.

In DNA form, the CDR3 reads TGTGCCAGCAGCAAAGACGGCAGGGGACAAGAGACCCAGTACTTC. It specifies CASSKDGRGQETQYF. The chain combines TRBV21-1 with TRBJ2-5; the table's D call, TRBD1, has no DNA check behind it. TRBV21-1 is a pseudogene. The CDR3 has 15 residues.